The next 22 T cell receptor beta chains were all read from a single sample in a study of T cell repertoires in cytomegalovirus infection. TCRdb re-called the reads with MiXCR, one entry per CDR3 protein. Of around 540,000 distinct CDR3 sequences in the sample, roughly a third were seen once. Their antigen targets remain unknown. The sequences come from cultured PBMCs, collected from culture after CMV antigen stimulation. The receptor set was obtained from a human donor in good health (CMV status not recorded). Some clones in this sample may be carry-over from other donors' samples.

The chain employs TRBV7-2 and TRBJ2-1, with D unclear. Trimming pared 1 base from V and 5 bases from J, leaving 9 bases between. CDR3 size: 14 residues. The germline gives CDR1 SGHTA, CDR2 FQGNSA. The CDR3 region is CASSLVGRHNEQFF. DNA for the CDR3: TGTGCCAGCAGCTTAGTAGGGCGGCACAATGAGCAGTTCTTC.

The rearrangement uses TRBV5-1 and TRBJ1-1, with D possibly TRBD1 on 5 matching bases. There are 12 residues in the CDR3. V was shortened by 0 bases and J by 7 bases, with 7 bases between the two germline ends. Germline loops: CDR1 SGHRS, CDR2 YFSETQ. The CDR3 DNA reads TGCGCCAGCAGCTTGGCAGGGAATGAAGCTTTCTTT. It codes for CASSLAGNEAFF.

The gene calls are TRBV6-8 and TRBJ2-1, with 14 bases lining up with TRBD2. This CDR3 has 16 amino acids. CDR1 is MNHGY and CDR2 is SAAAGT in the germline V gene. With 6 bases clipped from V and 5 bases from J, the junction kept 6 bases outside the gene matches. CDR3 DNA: TGTGCCAGCAGCCACGGACTAGCGGGAGGTCACAATGAGCAGTTCTTC. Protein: CASSHGLAGGHNEQFF.

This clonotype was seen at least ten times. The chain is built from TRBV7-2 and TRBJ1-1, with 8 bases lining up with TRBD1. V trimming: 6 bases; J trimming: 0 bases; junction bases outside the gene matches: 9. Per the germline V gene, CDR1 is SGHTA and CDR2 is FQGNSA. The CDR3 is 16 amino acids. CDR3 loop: CASRSQGAGMNTEAFF. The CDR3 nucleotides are TGTGCCAGCAGATCCCAGGGGGCGGGTATGAACACTGAAGCTTTCTTT. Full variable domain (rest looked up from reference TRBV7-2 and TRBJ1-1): GAGVSQSPSNKVTEKGKDVELRCDPISGHTALYWYRQSLGQGLEFLIYFQGNSAPDKSGLPSDRFSAERTGGSVSTLTIQRTQQEDSAVYLCASRSQGAGMNTEAFFGQGTRLTVV.

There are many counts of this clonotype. The CDR3 region is CASSWPGRGVYEQYF. The CDR3 DNA reads as TGTGCCAGCAGCTGGCCGGGCAGGGGGGTTTACGAGCAGTACTTC. V is TRBV7-2 and J is TRBJ2-7; a possible D gene is TRBD1 (7 bases). Between the trimmed V and J ends, which lost 4 bases and 4 bases, there was a span of 17 bases. Germline V gives CDR1 SGHTA, CDR2 FQGNSA. This CDR3 has 15 amino acids.

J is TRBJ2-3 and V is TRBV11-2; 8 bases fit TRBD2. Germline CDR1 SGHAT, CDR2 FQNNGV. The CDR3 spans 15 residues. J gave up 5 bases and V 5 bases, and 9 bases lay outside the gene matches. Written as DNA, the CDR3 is TGTGCCAGCAGCCCCCAAGGGACTAGGCGAGATACGCAGTATTTT. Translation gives CASSPQGTRRDTQYF.

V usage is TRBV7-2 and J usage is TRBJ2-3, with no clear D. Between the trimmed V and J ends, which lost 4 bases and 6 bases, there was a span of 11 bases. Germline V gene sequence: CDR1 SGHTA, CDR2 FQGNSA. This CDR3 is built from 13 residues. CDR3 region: CASSSGYRDTQYF. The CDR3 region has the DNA TGTGCCAGCAGCTCCGGCTATCGGGATACGCAGTATTTT.

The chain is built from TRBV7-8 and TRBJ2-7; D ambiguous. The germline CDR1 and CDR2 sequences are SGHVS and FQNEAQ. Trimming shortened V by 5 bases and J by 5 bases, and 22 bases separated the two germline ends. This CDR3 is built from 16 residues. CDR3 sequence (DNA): TGTGCCAGCAGCCCCCTCGGGTTTACAAGACCACACGAGCAGTACTTC. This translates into CASSPLGFTRPHEQYF.

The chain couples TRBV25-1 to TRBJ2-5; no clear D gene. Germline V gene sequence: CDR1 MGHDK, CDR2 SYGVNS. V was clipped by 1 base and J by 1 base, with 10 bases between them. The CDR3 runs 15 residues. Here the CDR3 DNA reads TGTGCCAGCAGTGAATCTCGACGGATCCAAGAGACCCAGTACTTC. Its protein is CASSESRRIQETQYF.

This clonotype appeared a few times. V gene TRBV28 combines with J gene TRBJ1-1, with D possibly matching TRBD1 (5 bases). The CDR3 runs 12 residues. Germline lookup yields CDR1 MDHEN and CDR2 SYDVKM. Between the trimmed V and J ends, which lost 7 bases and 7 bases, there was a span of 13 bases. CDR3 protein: CASMQQGREAFF. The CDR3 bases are TGTGCCAGCATGCAGCAGGGTCGTGAAGCTTTCTTT.

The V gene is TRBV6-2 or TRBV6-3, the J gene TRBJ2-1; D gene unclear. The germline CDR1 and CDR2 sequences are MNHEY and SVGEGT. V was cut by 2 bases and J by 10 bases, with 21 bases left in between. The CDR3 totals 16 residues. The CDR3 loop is CASSYRRANRAAEQFF. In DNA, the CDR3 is TGTGCCAGCAGTTACCGACGCGCTAATCGGGCAGCCGAGCAGTTCTTC.

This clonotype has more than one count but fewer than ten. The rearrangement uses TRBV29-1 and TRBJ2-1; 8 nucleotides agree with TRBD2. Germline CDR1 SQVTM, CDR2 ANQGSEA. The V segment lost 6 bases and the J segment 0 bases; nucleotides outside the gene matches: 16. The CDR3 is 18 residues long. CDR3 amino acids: CSVRGGVEVVSSYNEQFF. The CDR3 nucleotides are TGCAGCGTCCGGGGGGGGGTTGAGGTCGTGAGCTCCTACAATGAGCAGTTCTTC.

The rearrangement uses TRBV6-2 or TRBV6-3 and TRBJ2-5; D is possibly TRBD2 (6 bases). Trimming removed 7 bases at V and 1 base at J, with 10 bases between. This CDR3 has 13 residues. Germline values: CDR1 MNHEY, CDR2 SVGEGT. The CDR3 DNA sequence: TGTGCCAGCAAGGCTAGCGTCCAAGAGACCCAGTACTTC. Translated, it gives CASKASVQETQYF.

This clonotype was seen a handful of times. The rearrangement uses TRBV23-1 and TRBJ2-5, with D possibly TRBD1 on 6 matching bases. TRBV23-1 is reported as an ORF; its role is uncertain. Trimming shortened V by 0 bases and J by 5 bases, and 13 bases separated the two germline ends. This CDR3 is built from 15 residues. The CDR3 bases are TGCGCCAGCAGTCAATCCCAGGGGTATGGCGAGACCCAGTACTTC. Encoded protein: CASSQSQGYGETQYF.

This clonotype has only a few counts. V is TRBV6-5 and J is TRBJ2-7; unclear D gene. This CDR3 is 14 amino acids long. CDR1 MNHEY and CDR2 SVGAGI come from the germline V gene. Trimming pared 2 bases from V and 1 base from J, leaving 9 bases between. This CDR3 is CASSYQPGSYEQYF. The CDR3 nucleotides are TGTGCCAGCAGTTACCAACCGGGTTCCTACGAGCAGTACTTC.

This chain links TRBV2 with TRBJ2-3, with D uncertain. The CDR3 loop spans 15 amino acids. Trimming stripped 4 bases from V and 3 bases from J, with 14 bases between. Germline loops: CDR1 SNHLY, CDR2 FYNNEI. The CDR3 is CASSGPPARTDTQYF. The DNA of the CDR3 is TGTGCCAGCAGTGGTCCCCCGGCAAGAACAGATACGCAGTATTTT.

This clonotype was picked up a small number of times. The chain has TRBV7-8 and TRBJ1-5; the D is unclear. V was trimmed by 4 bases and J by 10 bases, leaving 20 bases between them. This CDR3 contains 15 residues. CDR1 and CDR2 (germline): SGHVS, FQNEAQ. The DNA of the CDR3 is TGTGCCAGCAGCTCCAAACGAGGACGGTCCGATCCCCAGCATTTT. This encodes CASSSKRGRSDPQHF.

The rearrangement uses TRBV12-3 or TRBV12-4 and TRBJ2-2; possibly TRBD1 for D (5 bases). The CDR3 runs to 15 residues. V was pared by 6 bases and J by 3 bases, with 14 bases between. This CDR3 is CASRLRAVDTGELFF. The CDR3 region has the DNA TGTGCCAGCAGACTCAGGGCCGTCGACACCGGGGAGCTGTTTTTT.

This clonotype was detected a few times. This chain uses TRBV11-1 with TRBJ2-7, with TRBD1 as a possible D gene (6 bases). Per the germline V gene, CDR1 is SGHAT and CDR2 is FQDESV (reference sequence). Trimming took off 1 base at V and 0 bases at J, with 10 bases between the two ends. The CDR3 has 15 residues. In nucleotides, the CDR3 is TGTGCCAGCAGCTTAGACCCAGGGGTCTCCTACGAGCAGTACTTC. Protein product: CASSLDPGVSYEQYF.

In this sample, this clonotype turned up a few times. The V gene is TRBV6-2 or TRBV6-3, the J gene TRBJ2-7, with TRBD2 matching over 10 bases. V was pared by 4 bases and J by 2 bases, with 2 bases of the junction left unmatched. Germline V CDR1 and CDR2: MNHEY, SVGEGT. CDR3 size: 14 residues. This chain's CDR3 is CASSSGTSAYEQYV. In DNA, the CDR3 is TGTGCCAGCAGTTCCGGGACTAGCGCCTACGAGCAGTACGTC.

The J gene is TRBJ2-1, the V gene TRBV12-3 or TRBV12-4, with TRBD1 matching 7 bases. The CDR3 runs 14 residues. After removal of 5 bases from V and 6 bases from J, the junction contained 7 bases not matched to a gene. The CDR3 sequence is CASSPPGQFNEQFF. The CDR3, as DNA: TGTGCCAGCAGTCCCCCGGGACAGTTCAATGAGCAGTTCTTC.

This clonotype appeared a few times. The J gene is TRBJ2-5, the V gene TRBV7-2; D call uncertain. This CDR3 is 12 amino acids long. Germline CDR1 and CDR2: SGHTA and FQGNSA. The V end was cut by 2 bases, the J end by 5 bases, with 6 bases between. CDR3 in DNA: TGTGCCAGCAGCTTAATGGCGGAGACCCAGTACTTC. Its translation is CASSLMAETQYF.